Following are 17 T cell receptor beta chains from one sample sequenced in a study of blood T cell repertoires in COVID-19 (dated by TCRdb to the early 2020s). The library was obtained by the immunoSEQ multiplex PCR assay. TCRdb obtained this table from immuneACCESS and retained in-frame rearrangements with V and J assigned. These tables miss some clones; where compared with another copy, unresolved V genes account for less than half of the shortfall, and the remainder is unexplained. For this sample the table gives 130,000 to 150,000 clones, of which approximately 80% were detected only once. The ten largest make up almost 6.5% of the sample. The source material was peripheral blood. The origin of the receptors is a human donor in a cohort sampled during active COVID-19.

This chain links TRBV7-2 with TRBJ1-2; 8 bases line up with TRBD1. From germline, CDR1 is SGHTA and CDR2 FQGNSA. V was clipped by 1 base and J by 8 bases; unmatched bases: 6. The CDR3 covers 14 residues. This chain's CDR3 is CASSLGRRGPGYTF. For the CDR3, the DNA is TGTGCCAGCAGCTTAGGTCGCAGGGGGCCAGGCTACACCTTC.

The CDR3 loop is CATRDRPQETQYF. In DNA, the CDR3 is TGTGCCACCCGGGACAGGCCTCAAGAGACCCAGTACTTC. The V gene is TRBV19, the J gene TRBJ2-5, with TRBD1 matching 8 bases. This CDR3 spans 13 amino acids. Trimming at V came to 10 bases and at J to 2 bases, leaving 6 bases not matched to a gene. Per the germline V gene, CDR1 is LNHDA and CDR2 is SQIVND (reference sequence).

The rearrangement uses TRBV2 and TRBJ2-5; TRBD1 might be the D (5 bases). Trimming left V 4 bases short and J 5 bases short, with 8 bases between. Germline V CDR1 and CDR2: SNHLY, FYNNEI. This CDR3 spans 12 amino acids. The DNA of the CDR3 is TGTGCCAGCAGTGGGGGCAGTGAGACCCAGTACTTC. It specifies CASSGGSETQYF.

The rearrangement joins TRBV5-6 to TRBJ2-5, with D possibly TRBD2 on 6 matching bases. CDR3 length: 11 residues. Looked up from germline, CDR1 is SGHDT and CDR2 is YYEEEE. Deletions cut 2 bases from V and 10 bases from J, with 9 bases between. CDR3 protein: CASSFGSGQYF. CDR3 sequence (DNA): TGTGCCAGCAGCTTTGGTAGCGGCCAGTACTTC.

This clone has just a few counts. The chain combines TRBV9 with TRBJ2-2, with D possibly matching TRBD1 (7 bases). Trimming took off 4 bases at V and 4 bases at J, with 11 bases between the two ends. The germline V gene encodes CDR1 SGDLS and CDR2 YYNGEE. This CDR3 region has 14 residues. This chain's CDR3 is CASSTQGGTGELFF. The DNA for the CDR3 is TGTGCCAGCAGCACCCAGGGGGGCACCGGGGAGCTGTTTTTT.

This clone was counted many times. This chain joins TRBV7-3 and TRBJ1-1; D is possibly TRBD1 (5 bases). V shed 0 bases and J shed 6 bases, with 8 bases lying between them. CDR1 SGHTA and CDR2 FQGTGA come from the germline V gene. The CDR3 loop spans 13 amino acids. The CDR3 DNA reads TGTGCCAGCAGCTTAACCGGGGGGGCTGAAGCTTTCTTT. This translates into CASSLTGGAEAFF.

The gene calls are TRBV6-1 and TRBJ1-1, with D possibly TRBD1 on 6 matching bases. Germline CDR1 is MNHNS and CDR2 is SASEGT. V was trimmed by 2 bases and J by 4 bases, leaving 11 bases between them. CDR3 length: 14 residues. In nucleotides, the CDR3 is TGTGCCAGCAGTGAAACAGGGCATGGCACTGAAGCTTTCTTT. Amino acids: CASSETGHGTEAFF.

The genes are TRBV11-2 and TRBJ2-1, with TRBD1 matching over 9 bases. The CDR3 sequence is 12 residues long. CDR1 is SGHAT, CDR2 FQNNGV, per germline. Trimming cost V 4 bases and J 13 bases; bases outside gene matches: 5. The CDR3 reads CASSSLDRGQFF. The CDR3 DNA reads TGTGCCAGCAGCTCCCTGGACAGGGGCCAGTTCTTC.

This chain links TRBV27 with TRBJ1-2, with TRBD1 as a possible D gene (6 bases). This CDR3 is built from 14 residues. Trimming took off 5 bases at V and 8 bases at J, with 18 bases between the two ends. The V gene's germline CDR1 is MNHEY and CDR2 SMNVEV (reference sequence). The CDR3 protein is CASSAQTGIDGYTF. DNA for the CDR3: TGTGCCAGCAGTGCGCAGACAGGTATAGACGGCTACACCTTC.

This clone was observed once. V is TRBV9 and J is TRBJ2-3; D may be TRBD1 (6 bases). The germline V gene encodes CDR1 SGDLS and CDR2 YYNGEE. V was trimmed by 0 bases and J by 7 bases, leaving 12 bases between them. The CDR3 totals 14 residues. The CDR3: CASSVEGVRNTQYF. As DNA, the CDR3 is TGTGCCAGCAGCGTAGAGGGGGTCCGGAATACGCAGTATTTT.

The table lists this clone with a count of one. The rearrangement links TRBV15 to TRBJ1-1, with 7 bases aligning to TRBD1. V gave up 3 bases and J gave up 1 base; unmatched junction bases: 5. Germline V gene sequence: CDR1 LNHNV, CDR2 YYDKDF (reference sequence). This CDR3 region has 15 residues. The CDR3 DNA sequence: TGTGCCACCAGCAGGTCCGGGACAGCGAACACTGAAGCTTTCTTT. Amino acids: CATSRSGTANTEAFF.

The chain links TRBV4-2 to TRBJ2-2; 12 bases are a match to TRBD2. The length of the CDR3 is 17 residues. With V trimmed by 4 bases and J by 4 bases, 7 bases remained unmatched. Germline CDR1 LGHNA, CDR2 YNFKEQ. The chain's CDR3 is CASSPRTSGVVTGELFF. CDR3 DNA sequence: TGTGCCAGCAGCCCTCGGACTAGCGGGGTGGTCACCGGGGAGCTGTTTTTT.

The chain couples TRBV3-1 (or the pseudogene TRBV3-2) to TRBJ2-1; TRBD2 is a possible D gene (6 bases). V lost 3 bases, J lost 0 bases, and 21 bases lay in between. Per the germline V gene, CDR1 is LGHDT and CDR2 is YNNKEL (reference sequence). This CDR3 has 19 amino acids. This CDR3 is CASSQVTWRALSSYNEQFF. In DNA, the CDR3 is TGTGCCAGCAGCCAGGTCACCTGGAGGGCCCTTAGCTCCTACAATGAGCAGTTCTTC.

The J gene is TRBJ1-6, the V gene TRBV5-1; perhaps TRBD1 as D (5 bases). Trimming removed 1 base at V and 6 bases at J, with 23 bases between. CDR1 is SGHRS and CDR2 is YFSETQ in the germline V gene. CDR3 length: 19 residues. CDR3 amino acids: CASSLKERGGALVNSPLHF. The CDR3 coding sequence is TGCGCCAGCAGCTTGAAGGAGCGGGGAGGGGCCCTCGTTAATTCACCCCTCCACTTT. Drawing the rest from reference TRBV5-1 and TRBJ1-6, the complete variable domain is KAGVTQTPRYLIKTRGQQVTLSCSPISGHRSVSWYQQTPGQGLQFLFEYFSETQRNKGNFPGRFSGRQFSNSRSEMNVSTLELGDSALYLCASSLKERGGALVNSPLHFGNGTRLTVT.

The gene calls are TRBV19 and TRBJ1-5; TRBD1 is a possible D gene (6 bases). CDR3 length: 15 residues. Germline V gene data show CDR1 as LNHDA and CDR2 as SQIVND (reference sequence). Trimming removed 0 bases at V and 2 bases at J, with 8 bases between. In DNA, the CDR3 is TGTGCCAGTAGTATAGAGGGGGCAGGCAATCAGCCCCAGCATTTT. This encodes CASSIEGAGNQPQHF.

The table lists this clone with a count of one. Germline and junction disagree at one end, which may indicate a read error. This chain connects TRBV28 to TRBJ1-2; no reliable D call. The CDR3 has 11 residues. The V gene's germline CDR1 is MDHEN and CDR2 SYDVKM. This CDR3 reads CASSLNGLNTF. DNA of the CDR3: TGTGCCAGCAGTTTAAACGGGTTGAATACGTTC.

The chain combines TRBV7-2 with TRBJ1-2, with D uncertain. Between the trimmed V and J ends, which lost 0 bases and 5 bases, there was a span of 16 bases. Germline assignment: CDR1 SGHTA and CDR2 FQGNSA. The CDR3 length is 16 residues. The CDR3: CASSLALSSGGYGYTF. CDR3 DNA sequence: TGTGCCAGCAGCTTAGCGCTGAGTTCGGGTGGATATGGCTACACCTTC.